A selection of T cell receptor beta chains follows, all from one sample in a study of T cells in Graves' hyperthyroidism and ophthalmopathy. TCRdb reanalysed the multiplex PCR reads using MiXCR and keeps one entry per CDR3 protein. The table records around 560,000 distinct CDR3 sequences, 16% of them present only once. Sequenced material: blood. All receptors derive from a woman between 18 and 29 years old with Graves' hyperthyroidism. Both conserved end residues are trimmed from each CDR3.

TRBJ1-1	TRBV7-3	ASSLYPGTEAF
TRBJ2-1	TRBV6-1	ASGRGAYNEQF
TRBJ1-4	TRBV12-3/TRBV12-4	ASSANRVSNEKLF
TRBJ1-5	TRBV12-3/TRBV12-4	ASSLKATQPQH
TRBJ2-2	TRBV6-1	ASRAYTGELF
TRBJ1-1	TRBV18	ASSPGQIVDTEAF
TRBJ2-1	TRBV20-1	SAPGQARPYNEQF
TRBJ2-1	TRBV27	ASSSTDKSSYNEQF
TRBJ2-7	TRBV29-1	SASGTGLEQY
TRBJ2-3	TRBV20-1	SASHRREGTRDTQY
TRBJ1-1	TRBV5-1	ASTHSDRDFAEAF
TRBJ2-1	TRBV30	ALEPGTSGYNEQF
TRBJ1-2	TRBV5-8	ASSGTGGDGGYGYT
TRBJ2-7	TRBV20-1	SAGGASGDEQY
TRBJ2-2	TRBV20-1	SARQGQYTGELF
TRBJ1-1	TRBV7-3	ASTPDRPKVAETF
TRBJ2-3	TRBV25-1	ASSEGGRRADTQY
TRBJ1-2	TRBV3-1	ASSPWGQGLSNYGYT
TRBJ2-7	TRBV6-1	ASRTKVPTYEQY
TRBJ2-7	TRBV28	ASSELRGTSYEQY
TRBJ2-7	TRBV2	ASRGTGASYEQY
TRBJ2-1	TRBV7-2	ASSRPTGGFYNEQF
TRBJ1-1	TRBV15	ATSRPRGLGTEAF
TRBJ1-1	TRBV12-3/TRBV12-4	ASSPVGGANTEAF